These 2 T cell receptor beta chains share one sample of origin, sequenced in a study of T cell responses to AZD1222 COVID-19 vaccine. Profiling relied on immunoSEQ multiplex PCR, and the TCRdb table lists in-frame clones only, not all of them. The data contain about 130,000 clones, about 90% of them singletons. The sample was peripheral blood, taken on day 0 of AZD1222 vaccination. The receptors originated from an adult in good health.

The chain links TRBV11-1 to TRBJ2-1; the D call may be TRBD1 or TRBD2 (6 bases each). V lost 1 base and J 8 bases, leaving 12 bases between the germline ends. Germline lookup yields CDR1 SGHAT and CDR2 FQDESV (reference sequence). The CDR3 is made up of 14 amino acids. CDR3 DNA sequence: TGTGCCAGCAGCTTAGAGTACAGGGAGGATGAGCAGTTCTTC. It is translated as CASSLEYREDEQFF.

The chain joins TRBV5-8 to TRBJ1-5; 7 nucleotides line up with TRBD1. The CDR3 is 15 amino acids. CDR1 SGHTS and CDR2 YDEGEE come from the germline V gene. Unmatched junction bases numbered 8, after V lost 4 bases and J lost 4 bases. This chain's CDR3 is CASSRGLQGNQPQHF. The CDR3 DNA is TGTGCCAGCAGCCGTGGTTTACAGGGGAATCAGCCCCAGCATTTT.